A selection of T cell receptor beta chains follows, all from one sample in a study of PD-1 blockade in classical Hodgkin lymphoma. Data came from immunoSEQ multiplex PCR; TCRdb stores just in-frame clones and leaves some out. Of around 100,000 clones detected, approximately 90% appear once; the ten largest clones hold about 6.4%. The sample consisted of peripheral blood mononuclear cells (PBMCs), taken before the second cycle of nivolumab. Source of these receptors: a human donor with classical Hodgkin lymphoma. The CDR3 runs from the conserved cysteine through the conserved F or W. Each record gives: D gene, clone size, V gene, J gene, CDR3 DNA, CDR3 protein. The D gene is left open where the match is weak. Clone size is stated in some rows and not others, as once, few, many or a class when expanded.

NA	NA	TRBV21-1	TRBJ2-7	TGTGCCAGCAGCAGGGCGGGGCCCCGGTCGGAAGAGCAGTACTTC	CASSRAGPRSEEQYF
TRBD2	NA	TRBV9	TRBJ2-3	TGTGCCAGCAGCGTAGGGACTAGCGACCCAGCGGATACGCAGTATTTT	CASSVGTSDPADTQYF
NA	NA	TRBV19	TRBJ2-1	TGTGCCAGTAGTTGGGCTCAAAGCTCCTACAATGAGCAGTTCTTC	CASSWAQSSYNEQFF
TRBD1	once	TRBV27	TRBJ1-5	TGTGCCAGCAGTTTACACAGGGGGATTCAGCCCCAGCATTTT	CASSLHRGIQPQHF
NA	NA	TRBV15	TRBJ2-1	TGTGCCACCAGCTCCCCCCTCGAGATGAATGAGCAGTTCTTC	CATSSPLEMNEQFF
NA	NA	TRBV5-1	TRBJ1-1	TGCGCCAGCAGCTTGGAGGCGGTGAACACTGAAGCTTTCTTT	CASSLEAVNTEAFF
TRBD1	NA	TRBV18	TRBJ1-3	TGTGCCAGCTCACCACCTAACAGGGGCGCGGAAGGAAACACCATATATTTT	CASSPPNRGAEGNTIYF
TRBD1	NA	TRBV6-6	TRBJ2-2	TGTGCCAGCAGTTACCAGGGACAGGGGGACACCGGGGAGCTGTTTTTT	CASSYQGQGDTGELFF
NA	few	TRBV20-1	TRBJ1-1	TGCAGTGCTAGTGTGGGGAGTGGCTTCTTT	CSASVGSGFF
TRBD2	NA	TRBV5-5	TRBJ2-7	TGTGCCAGCAGCCGCCGGGACGGGGGGTCCTACGAGCAGTACTTC	CASSRRDGGSYEQYF
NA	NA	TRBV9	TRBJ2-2	TGTGCCAGCAGCGCAAGGGCGAACTCGGACTTGAACGCCGGGGAGCTGTTTTTT	CASSARANSDLNAGELFF
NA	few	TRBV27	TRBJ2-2	TGTGCCAGCACTACGGTGGCGAACACCGGGGAGCTGTTTTTT	CASTTVANTGELFF
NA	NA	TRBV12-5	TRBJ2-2	TGTGCTAGTACCCCGCGGGCGAACACCGGGGAGCTGTTTTTT	CASTPRANTGELFF
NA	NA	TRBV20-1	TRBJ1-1	TGCAGTGCTGAGGAGAACACTGAAGCTTTCTTT	CSAEENTEAFF
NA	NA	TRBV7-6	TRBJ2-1	TGTGCCAGCAGCGGCCGGGGGAATGAGCAGTTCTTC	CASSGRGNEQFF
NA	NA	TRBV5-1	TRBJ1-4	TGCGCCAGCAGCTTGGTAGCGGTGAATGAAAAACTGTTTTTT	CASSLVAVNEKLFF
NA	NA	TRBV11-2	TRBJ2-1	TGTGCCAGCAGCTTAGGGCAGAACAATGAGCAGTTCTTC	CASSLGQNNEQFF
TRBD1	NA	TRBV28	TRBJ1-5	TGTGCCAGCAGTCCAACAGGGGTAAGCAATCAGCCCCAGCATTTT	CASSPTGVSNQPQHF
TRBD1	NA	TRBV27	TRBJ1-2	TGTGCCAGCAGTATGCGACAGGGCCGAGGGTATGGCTACACCTTC	CASSMRQGRGYGYTF
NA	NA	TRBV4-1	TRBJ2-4	TGCGCCAGCAGCCAAGTCCAAGCCCAGGGGGAGGGCATTCAGTACTTC	CASSQVQAQGEGIQYF
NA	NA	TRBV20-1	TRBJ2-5	TGCAGCGCAGCGTACCAAGAGACCCAGTACTTC	CSAAYQETQYF
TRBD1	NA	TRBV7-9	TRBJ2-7	TGTGCCAGCAGCTCGACCTGGGGACAGGGAGCCTACGAGCAGTACTTC	CASSSTWGQGAYEQYF
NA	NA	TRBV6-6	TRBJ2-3	TGTGCCAGCAGTTACTCGGCCAGCACAGATACGCAGTATTTT	CASSYSASTDTQYF
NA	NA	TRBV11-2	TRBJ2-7	TGTGCCAGCACCTACCGGGACACCTCCTACGAGCAGTACTTC	CASTYRDTSYEQYF
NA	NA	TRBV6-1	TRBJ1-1	TGTGCCAGCAGTGAAGCGCTCTTAAGGGGCTCTGACACTGAAGCTTTCTTT	CASSEALLRGSDTEAFF
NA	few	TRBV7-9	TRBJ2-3	TGTGCCAGCAGCTTAGGAGACGCAAATACGCAGTATTTT	CASSLGDANTQYF
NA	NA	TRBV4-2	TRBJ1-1	TGTGCCAGCAGCCAAGTTTCCCGAGGGGCTTTCTTT	CASSQVSRGAFF
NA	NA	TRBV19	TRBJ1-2	TGTGCCAGTAGTATAGATCGCTGGAACTATGGCTACACCTTC	CASSIDRWNYGYTF
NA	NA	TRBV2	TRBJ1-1	TGTGCCAGCAGTGTTAGGGGGATTGAAGCTTTCTTT	CASSVRGIEAFF
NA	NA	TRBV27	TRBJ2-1	TGTGCCAGCAGTTTACGCTCCAACAATGAGCAGTTCTTC	CASSLRSNNEQFF
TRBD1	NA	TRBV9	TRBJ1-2	TGTGCCAGCAGCGTAGATGGACAGGGGGGCTATGGCTACACCTTC	CASSVDGQGGYGYTF
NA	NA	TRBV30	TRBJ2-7	TGTGCCTGGAGTGTACTAGGGCAGTCCTACGAGCAGTACTTC	CAWSVLGQSYEQYF
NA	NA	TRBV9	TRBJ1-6	TGTGCCAGCAGCGTAGCGGGGGGACGGATGAATTCACCCCTCCACTTT	CASSVAGGRMNSPLHF
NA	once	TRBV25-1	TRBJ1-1	TGTGCCAGCAGTGAATGGAGGGGGGGTAACACTGAAGCTTTCTTT	CASSEWRGGNTEAFF
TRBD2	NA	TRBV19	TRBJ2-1	TGTGCCAGTAGTACCCTAGGACTAGCGGACGAGCAGTTCTTC	CASSTLGLADEQFF
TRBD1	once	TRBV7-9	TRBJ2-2	TGTGCCAGCAGACCGGACAGGGATGGCACCGGGGAGCTGTTTTTT	CASRPDRDGTGELFF
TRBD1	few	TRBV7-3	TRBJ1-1	TGTGCCAGCAGCTTATTTCAGGGGGCCATGAACACTGAAGCTTTCTTT	CASSLFQGAMNTEAFF
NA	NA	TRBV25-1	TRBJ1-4	TGTGCCAGCAGACTGGGGGGGGACAAACTGTTTTTT	CASRLGGDKLFF
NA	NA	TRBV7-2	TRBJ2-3	TGTGCCAGCAACCCACGCACAGGGTCTAGCACAGATACGCAGTATTTT	CASNPRTGSSTDTQYF
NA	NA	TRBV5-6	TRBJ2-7	TGTGCCAGCAGGCTGGGGCAGTTTTCCTACGAGCAGTACTTC	CASRLGQFSYEQYF
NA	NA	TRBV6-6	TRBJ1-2	TGTGCCAGCAGCTGGTCAGGGGACCCTAACTATGGCTACACCTTC	CASSWSGDPNYGYTF
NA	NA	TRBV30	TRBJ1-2	TGTGCCTGGAGTGTAGACCGCCAGGGGCTCTATGGCTACACCTTC	CAWSVDRQGLYGYTF
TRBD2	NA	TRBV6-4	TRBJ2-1	TGTGCCAGCAGTGGGACTAGCGGGGGGGCCAATGAGCAGTTCTTC	CASSGTSGGANEQFF
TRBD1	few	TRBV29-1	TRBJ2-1	TGCAGCGTGATGACAGGGGGCCGCAATGAGCAGTTCTTC	CSVMTGGRNEQFF
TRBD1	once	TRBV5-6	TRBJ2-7	TGTGCCAGCAGCCCCGGACAGGGGGCGAGGCTCGTCGAGCAGTACTTC	CASSPGQGARLVEQYF
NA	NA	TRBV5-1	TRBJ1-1	TGCGCCAGCAGCGCCGGACTTTCGAACACTGAAGCTTTCTTT	CASSAGLSNTEAFF
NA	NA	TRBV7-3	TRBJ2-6	TGTGCCAGCAGTCCCATTCAGGTGATCTCTGGGGCCAACGTCCTGACTTTC	CASSPIQVISGANVLTF